This T cell receptor beta chain derives from a study of control samples from healthy donors and cancer patients. The assay was immunoSEQ multiplex PCR, and TCRdb's table has in-frame clones only and misses some. The table lists approximately 74,000 clones, 85% to 95% of them singletons. CDR1 is LNHDA and CDR2 is SQIVND in the germline V gene (reference sequence). The CDR3 spans 14 residues. Trimming removed 8 bases at V and 4 bases at J, with 14 bases between. The clonotype was recovered from a woman between 25 and 40 years old in good health. The sequenced sample was blood. The V gene is TRBV19, the J gene TRBJ2-2; possibly TRBD1 or TRBD2 for D (6 bases each). CDR3 sequence (DNA): TGTGCCAGTGGGGCGGGACAAACCACCGGGGAGCTGTTTTTT. Protein sequence: CASGAGQTTGELFF.